A single sample gave rise to the 8 T cell receptor beta chains below, sequenced in a study of memory CD4+ T cells and cytomegalovirus serostatus. The sort gate was single viable CD3+CD4+CD8-CD45RO+ cells for memory CD4+ T cells. Produced via immunoSEQ multiplex PCR; TCRdb's table is partial and in-frame only. The sample contains tens of thousands of clones, about 68% of which appear only once. The sample comprised memory CD4+ T cells from blood. Receptors were obtained from an adult in good health and CMV-seropositive.

This clone appeared a single time. The chain couples TRBV6-1 to TRBJ2-7; D is perhaps TRBD1 (6 bases). Germline loops: CDR1 MNHNS, CDR2 SASEGT. Trimming pared 8 bases from V and 0 bases from J, leaving 14 bases between. There are 14 residues in the CDR3. The CDR3 protein is CASGRTVSSYEQYF. CDR3 nucleotides: TGTGCCAGCGGACGGACAGTTAGCTCCTACGAGCAGTACTTC.

The chain carries TRBV5-4 and TRBJ2-3; 10 bases map to TRBD1. Germline V gene lookup returns CDR1 SGHNT and CDR2 YYREEE (reference sequence). V dropped 5 bases and J dropped 2; count of bases not matched to a gene: 8. This CDR3 has 16 residues. CDR3 in amino acids: CASRLGGTGATDTQYF. The CDR3 DNA sequence: TGTGCCAGCAGGCTTGGAGGGACAGGGGCCACAGATACGCAGTATTTT.

The chain carries TRBV5-8 and TRBJ2-4; D unresolved. CDR3 length equals 14 residues. V shed 2 bases and J shed 1 base, with 7 bases lying between them. Looked up from germline, CDR1 is SGHTS and CDR2 is YDEGEE. DNA of the CDR3: TGTGCCAGCAGCTTAGGACCGGCCAAAAACATTCAGTACTTC. Translated, it gives CASSLGPAKNIQYF. Drawing the rest from reference TRBV5-8 and TRBJ2-4, the complete variable domain is EAGVTQSPTHLIKTRGQQATLRCSPISGHTSVYWYQQALGLGLQFLLWYDEGEERNRGNFPPRFSGRQFPNYSSELNVNALELEDSALYLCASSLGPAKNIQYFGAGTRLSVL.

V is TRBV7-2 and J is TRBJ2-7; D tentatively reads TRBD1 or TRBD2 (6 bases each). V was cut by 5 bases and J by 4 bases, with 21 bases left in between. The CDR3 runs to 16 residues. CDR1 SGHTA and CDR2 FQGNSA come from the germline V gene. The CDR3 DNA sequence: TGTGCCAGCAGCCTCCGGGGGACACCGATCTCTTACGAGCAGTACTTC. Amino acids: CASSLRGTPISYEQYF. Drawing the rest from reference TRBV7-2 and TRBJ2-7, the complete variable domain is GAGVSQSPSNKVTEKGKDVELRCDPISGHTALYWYRQSLGQGLEFLIYFQGNSAPDKSGLPSDRFSAERTGGSVSTLTIQRTQQEDSAVYLCASSLRGTPISYEQYFGPGTRLTVT.

The chain carries TRBV5-1 and TRBJ2-1, with D maybe TRBD1 (6 bases). The CDR3 is 16 amino acids. Germline V gene sequence: CDR1 SGHRS, CDR2 YFSETQ. Trimming left V 0 bases short and J 5 bases short, with 15 bases between. The CDR3 nucleotides are TGCGCCAGCAGCTTGGAACCAACCGGGACACACAATGAGCAGTTCTTC. It is translated as CASSLEPTGTHNEQFF.

The chain employs TRBV6-5 and TRBJ2-3, with TRBD2 identical over 7 bases. Germline values: CDR1 MNHEY, CDR2 SVGAGI. The CDR3 has 15 residues. V shed 5 bases, J shed 3 bases, and the junction held 8 bases outside the gene matches. The CDR3 spells CASSRSSGDTDTQYF. In nucleotides, the CDR3 is TGTGCCAGCAGTCGATCTAGCGGCGATACAGATACGCAGTATTTT.

The rearrangement uses TRBV6-1 and TRBJ2-3; either TRBD1 or TRBD2 may supply D (6 bases each). CDR1 and CDR2 from the germline V gene are MNHNS and SASEGT. V lost 1 base and J 2 bases, leaving 10 bases between the germline ends. This CDR3 is built from 15 residues. The CDR3 here is CASSEGGAITDTQYF. The CDR3 nucleotides read TGTGCCAGCAGTGAAGGGGGGGCCATCACAGATACGCAGTATTTT.

As concerns this clone: The same CDR3 also results from other DNA sequences found in this sample. The chain combines TRBV18 with TRBJ2-7; TRBD1 aligns across 7 bases. The junction had 3 bases not matched to a gene; V was cut back by 1 base and J by 3 bases. The CDR3 loop spans 14 amino acids. Germline V gene lookup returns CDR1 KGHSH and CDR2 LQKENI. DNA of the CDR3: TGTGCCAGCTCACCACGACAGGGAGTCTACGAGCAGTACGTC. It is translated as CASSPRQGVYEQYV.